The clone carrying this T cell receptor beta chain was recorded once. No antigen is known for it. This sample's treatment: roughly 10-day PBMC culture with coronavirus spike peptide pools or control peptides (ViraFEST assay). With approximately 10 ug/ml peptide pools and roughly 10 IU/ml IL-2, PBMCs were cultured at 2 million to 2.5 million per well. The sample originates from a study of vaccination and CD4 T cells after COVID-19. The Oncomine TCR Beta short-read assay generated sequence data from the DNA of cultured CD4+ T cells. TCRdb used MiXCR to reprocess the PCR reads, holding one entry per CDR3 protein. The sample shows several thousand distinct CDR3 sequences, around 60% of them seen only once. The germline V gene encodes CDR1 SGHTA and CDR2 FQGNSA. This CDR3 has 13 amino acids. V was pared by 3 bases and J by 4 bases, with 9 bases between.

The sequence was obtained from a human donor who had recovered from COVID-19. The sequenced material came from CD4+ T cells from blood, cultured in vitro. The gene calls are TRBV7-2 and TRBJ1-2; D gene uncertain. CDR3 sequence: CASSLREGYGYTF. The DNA for the CDR3 is TGTGCCAGCAGCTTGCGGGAGGGCTATGGCTACACCTTC.